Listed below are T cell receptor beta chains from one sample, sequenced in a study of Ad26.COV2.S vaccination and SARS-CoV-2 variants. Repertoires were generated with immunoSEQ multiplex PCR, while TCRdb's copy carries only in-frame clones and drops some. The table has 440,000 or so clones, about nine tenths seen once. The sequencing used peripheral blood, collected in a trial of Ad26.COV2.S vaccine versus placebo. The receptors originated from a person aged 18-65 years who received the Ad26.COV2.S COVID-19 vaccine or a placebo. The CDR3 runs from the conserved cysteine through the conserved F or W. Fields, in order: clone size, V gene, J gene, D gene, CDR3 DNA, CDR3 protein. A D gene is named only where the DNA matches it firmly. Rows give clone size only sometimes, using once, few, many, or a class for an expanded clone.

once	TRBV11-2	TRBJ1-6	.	TGTGCCAGCAGCCTAGGGGGGTGGAATTCACCCCTCCACTTT	CASSLGGWNSPLHF
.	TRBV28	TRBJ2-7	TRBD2	TGTGCCAGCAGCGGCGGGGGAAGCGAGCAGTACTTC	CASSGGGSEQYF
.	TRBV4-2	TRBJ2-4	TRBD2	TGTGCCAGCGGACCTAGGCGGGAGGGGGGACTAGCCAAAAACATTCAGTACTTC	CASGPRREGGLAKNIQYF
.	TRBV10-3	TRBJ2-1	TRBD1	TGTGCCATCCAGCTGGAGACAGGGCCCTACAATGAGCAGTTCTTC	CAIQLETGPYNEQFF
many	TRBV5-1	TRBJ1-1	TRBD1	TGCGCCAGCAGCTTGCCTGAACAGGGGTCGGACACTGAAGCTTTCTTT	CASSLPEQGSDTEAFF
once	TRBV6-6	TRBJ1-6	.	TGTGCCAGCACCCGCAGTGGGGGCTCCTATAATTCACCCCTCCACTTT	CASTRSGGSYNSPLHF
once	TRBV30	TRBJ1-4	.	TGTGCCTTCCAGGCTGCTAATGAAAAACTGTTTTTT	CAFQAANEKLFF
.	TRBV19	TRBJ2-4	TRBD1	TGTGCCAGTAGTACCGCCGGGACAGGGTTTTTGTCCATTCAGTACTTC	CASSTAGTGFLSIQYF
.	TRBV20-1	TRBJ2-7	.	TGCAGTGCTAGGGGGTTTAGCGAGCAGTACTTC	CSARGFSEQYF
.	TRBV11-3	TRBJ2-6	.	TGTGCCAGCAGCTTCTCGGGTTCTGGGGCCAACGTCCTGACTTTC	CASSFSGSGANVLTF
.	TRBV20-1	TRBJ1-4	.	TGCAGTGCTAGTAACGTGCTTCGTGGTGAAAAACTGTTTTTT	CSASNVLRGEKLFF
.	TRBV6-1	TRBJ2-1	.	TGTGCCAGCAGTGAAGAGACCGGGACCATCAAGGATGAGCAGTTCTTC	CASSEETGTIKDEQFF
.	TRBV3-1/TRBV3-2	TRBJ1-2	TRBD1	TGTGCCAGCAGCCAGTCGACAGGGGACTATGGCTACACCTTC	CASSQSTGDYGYTF
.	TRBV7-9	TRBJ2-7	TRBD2	TGTGCCAGCAGCTTGCTGGCGGGAGGGTCCTACGAGCAGTACTTC	CASSLLAGGSYEQYF
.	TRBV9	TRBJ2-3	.	TGTGCCAGCAGCGACCGGGACCCCACAGATACGCAGTATTTT	CASSDRDPTDTQYF
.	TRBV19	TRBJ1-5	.	TGTGCCAGTGCCGGGACATACAATCAGCCCCAGCATTTT	CASAGTYNQPQHF
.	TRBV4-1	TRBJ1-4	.	TGCGCCAGCAGCCTACAGAGTGGGTTTGGGACATTTAATGAAAAACTGTTTTTT	CASSLQSGFGTFNEKLFF
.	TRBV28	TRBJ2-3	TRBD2	TGTGCCAGCAGTTTACGCCCCGGACTAGAGGTTATGAGCACAGATACGCAGTATTTT	CASSLRPGLEVMSTDTQYF
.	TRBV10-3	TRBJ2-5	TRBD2	TGTGCCATCAGTGACCCTACTAGCGGGGCAAAAGAGACCCAGTACTTC	CAISDPTSGAKETQYF
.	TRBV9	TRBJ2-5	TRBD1	TGTGCCAGCAGCGCGCGACAGGGACAGGGACCACAAGAGACCCAGTACTTC	CASSARQGQGPQETQYF
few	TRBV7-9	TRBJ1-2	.	TGTGCCAGCAGCTTAGACAACTATGGCTACACCTTC	CASSLDNYGYTF
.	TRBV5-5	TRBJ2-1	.	TGTGCCAGCAGCTTGGGGAGGTTTCGAATTGCAAAGGAATCCAATGAGCAGTTCTTC	CASSLGRFRIAKESNEQFF
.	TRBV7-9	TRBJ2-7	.	TGTGCCAGCAGCTTAGGGATAGGGGTGATGAAGGAGCAGTACTTC	CASSLGIGVMKEQYF
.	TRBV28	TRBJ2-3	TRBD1	TGTGCCAGCAGACGACAGGGGTCAGATACGCAGTATTTT	CASRRQGSDTQYF
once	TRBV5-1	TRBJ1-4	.	TGCGCCAGCAGCCCTACAAGGGGGAGGAATGAAAAACTGTTTTTT	CASSPTRGRNEKLFF
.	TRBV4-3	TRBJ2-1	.	TGCGCCAGCAGCCTGGTAGGGGACATTAGGGAAAATGAGCAGTTCTTC	CASSLVGDIRENEQFF
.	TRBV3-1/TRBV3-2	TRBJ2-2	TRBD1	TGTGCCAGCAGCCGAGGGACAGGGAACACCGGGGAGCTGTTTTTT	CASSRGTGNTGELFF
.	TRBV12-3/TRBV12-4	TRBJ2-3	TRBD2	TGTGCCAGCAGTTTTGGGGGGGCAGATACGCAGTATTTT	CASSFGGADTQYF
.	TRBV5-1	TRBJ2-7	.	TGCGCCAGCAGCTTGGGCGACGGATCCTACGAGCAGTACTTC	CASSLGDGSYEQYF
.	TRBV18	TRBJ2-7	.	TGTGCCAGCTCACCTGAGAGGATCTCCTACGAGCAGTACTTC	CASSPERISYEQYF
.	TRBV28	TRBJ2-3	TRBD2	TGTGCCAGCAGTCCTGGACTAGCGGGGGGCGGAGATACGCAGTATTTT	CASSPGLAGGGDTQYF
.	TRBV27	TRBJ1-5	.	TGTGCCAGCAGTTTAAACACCCTTAGCAATCAGCCCCAGCATTTT	CASSLNTLSNQPQHF
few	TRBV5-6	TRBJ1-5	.	TGTGCCAGCAGCGCGGGACCCCAGCCCCAGCATTTT	CASSAGPQPQHF
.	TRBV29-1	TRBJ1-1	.	TGCAGCGTTGCGGCAGGAGACACTGAAGCTTTCTTT	CSVAAGDTEAFF
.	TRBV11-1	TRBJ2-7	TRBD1	TGTGCCAGCAGCTTAGCCTTTCACAGGGGGCCCTCCTCCTACGAGCAGTACTTC	CASSLAFHRGPSSYEQYF
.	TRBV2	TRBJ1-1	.	TGTGCCACCCTGGTGAACACTGAAGCTTTCTTT	CATLVNTEAFF
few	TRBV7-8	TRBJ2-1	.	TGTGCCAGCAGCTTAGTGGTGGACCATGAGCAGTTCTTC	CASSLVVDHEQFF
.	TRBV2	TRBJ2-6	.	TGTGCCAGCAGTGAAGACGGATCTGGGGCCAACGTCCTGACTTTC	CASSEDGSGANVLTF
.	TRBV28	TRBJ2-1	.	TGTGCCAGCAGTGCTAGCGGACAGAGCTCCTACAATGAGCAGTTCTTC	CASSASGQSSYNEQFF
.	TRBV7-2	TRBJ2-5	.	TGTGCCAGCAGCTTAGCGGGGTGGAGGGAAGAGACCCAGTACTTC	CASSLAGWREETQYF
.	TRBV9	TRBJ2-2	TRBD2	TGTGCCAGCAGCGCCACGAGGGAGGGCACCGGGGAGCTGTTTTTT	CASSATREGTGELFF
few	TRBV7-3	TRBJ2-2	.	TGTGCCAGCAGCCTCAACAGGGCCGCCGGGGAGCTGTTTTTT	CASSLNRAAGELFF
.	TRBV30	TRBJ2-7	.	TGTGCCTGGAGTGTAAACGTCTACGAGCAGTACTTC	CAWSVNVYEQYF
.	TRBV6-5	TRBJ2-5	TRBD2	TGTGCCAGCAGTTCGACGACTAGCGGGGTTCGAGAGACCCAGTACTTC	CASSSTTSGVRETQYF
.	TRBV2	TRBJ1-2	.	TGTGCCAGCAGCGACGGCAGGGGAGTCTATGGCTACACCTTC	CASSDGRGVYGYTF
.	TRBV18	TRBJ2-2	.	TGTGCCAGCTCACCAGTTGGGGAGATCGGGGAGCTGTTTTTT	CASSPVGEIGELFF
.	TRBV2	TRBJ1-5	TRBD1	TGTGCCAGCAGTGGAAACCGGGACAGAAGGGAGCCCCAGCATTTT	CASSGNRDRREPQHF
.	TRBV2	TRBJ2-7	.	TGTGCCAGCAGTAGTGTGGGTGGGTCTTTGGGCGAGCAGTACTTC	CASSSVGGSLGEQYF
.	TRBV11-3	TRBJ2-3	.	TGTGCCAGCAGCTTAGATGCAGGAGGGGGTACGCAGTATTTT	CASSLDAGGGTQYF
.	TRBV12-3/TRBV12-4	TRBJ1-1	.	TGTGCCAGCAGTTCATCTCGGAGGACTGAAGCTTTCTTT	CASSSSRRTEAFF
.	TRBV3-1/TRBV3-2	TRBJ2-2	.	TGTGCCAGCAGGCATGGTGGGGGGCGATTCACCGGGGAGCTGTTTTTT	CASRHGGGRFTGELFF
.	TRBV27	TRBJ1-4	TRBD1	TGTGCCAGCAGTTTGTTCGGACAGGGGCTCTTTGGGCCTAATGAAAAACTGTTTTTT	CASSLFGQGLFGPNEKLFF
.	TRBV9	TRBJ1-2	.	TGTGCCAGCAGCCCTGGAGTGGGGGGCTACACCTTC	CASSPGVGGYTF